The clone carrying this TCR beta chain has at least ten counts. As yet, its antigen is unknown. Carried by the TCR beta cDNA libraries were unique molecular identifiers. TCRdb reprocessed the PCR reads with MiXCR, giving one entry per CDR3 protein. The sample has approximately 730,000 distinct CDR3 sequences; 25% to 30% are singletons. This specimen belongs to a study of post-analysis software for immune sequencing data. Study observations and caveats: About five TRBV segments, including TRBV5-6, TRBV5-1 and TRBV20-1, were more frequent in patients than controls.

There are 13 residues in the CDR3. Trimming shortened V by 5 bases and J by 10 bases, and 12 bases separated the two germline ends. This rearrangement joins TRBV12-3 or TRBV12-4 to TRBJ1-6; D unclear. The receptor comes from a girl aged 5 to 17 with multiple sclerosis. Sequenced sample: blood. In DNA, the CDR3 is TGTGCCAGCAGTCCAGGCCTGCGATCACCCCTCCACTTT. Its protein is CASSPGLRSPLHF.